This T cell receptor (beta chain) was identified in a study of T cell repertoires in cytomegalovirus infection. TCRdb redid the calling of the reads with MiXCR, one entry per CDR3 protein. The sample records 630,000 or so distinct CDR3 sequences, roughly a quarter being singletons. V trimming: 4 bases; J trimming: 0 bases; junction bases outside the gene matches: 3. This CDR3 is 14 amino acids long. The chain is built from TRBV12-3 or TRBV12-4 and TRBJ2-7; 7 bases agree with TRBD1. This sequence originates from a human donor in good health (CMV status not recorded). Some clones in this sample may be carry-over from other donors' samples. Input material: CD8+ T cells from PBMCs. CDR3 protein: CASSWTGSSYEQYF. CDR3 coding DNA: TGTGCCAGCAGTTGGACAGGTTCCTCCTACGAGCAGTACTTC.